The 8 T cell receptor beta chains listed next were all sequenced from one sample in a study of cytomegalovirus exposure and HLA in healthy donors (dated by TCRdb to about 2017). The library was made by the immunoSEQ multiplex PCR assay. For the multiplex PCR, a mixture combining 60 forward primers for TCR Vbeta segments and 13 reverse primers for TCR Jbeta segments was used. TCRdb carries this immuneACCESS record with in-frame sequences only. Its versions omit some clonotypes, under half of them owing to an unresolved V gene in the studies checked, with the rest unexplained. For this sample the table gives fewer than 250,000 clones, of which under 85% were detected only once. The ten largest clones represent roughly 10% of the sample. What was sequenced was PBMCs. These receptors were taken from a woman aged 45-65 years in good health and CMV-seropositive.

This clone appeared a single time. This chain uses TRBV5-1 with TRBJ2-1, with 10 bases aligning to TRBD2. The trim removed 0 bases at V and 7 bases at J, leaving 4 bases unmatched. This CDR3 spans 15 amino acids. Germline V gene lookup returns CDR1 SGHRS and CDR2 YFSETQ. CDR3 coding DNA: TGCGCCAGCAGCTTGGTTGAAGCGGGGGGGAATGAGCAGTTCTTC. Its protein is CASSLVEAGGNEQFF.

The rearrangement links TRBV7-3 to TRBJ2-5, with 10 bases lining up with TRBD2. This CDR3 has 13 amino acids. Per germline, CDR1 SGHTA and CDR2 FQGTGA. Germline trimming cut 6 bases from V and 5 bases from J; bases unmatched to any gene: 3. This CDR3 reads CASSLSGGETQYF. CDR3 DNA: TGTGCCAGCAGTCTTAGCGGGGGGGAGACCCAGTACTTC.

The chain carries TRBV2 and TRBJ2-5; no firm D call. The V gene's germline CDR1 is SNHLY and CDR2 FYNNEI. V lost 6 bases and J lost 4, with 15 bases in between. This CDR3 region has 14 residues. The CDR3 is CASSDRLGGETQYF. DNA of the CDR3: TGTGCCAGCAGCGACCGACTTGGTGGAGAGACCCAGTACTTC.

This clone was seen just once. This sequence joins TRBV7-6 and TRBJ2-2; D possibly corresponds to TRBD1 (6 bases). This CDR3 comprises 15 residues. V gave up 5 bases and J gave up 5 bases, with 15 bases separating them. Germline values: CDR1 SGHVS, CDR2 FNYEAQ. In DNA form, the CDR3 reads TGTGCCAGCAGCACCACCACCGACAGGACCGGGGAGCTGTTTTTT. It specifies CASSTTTDRTGELFF.

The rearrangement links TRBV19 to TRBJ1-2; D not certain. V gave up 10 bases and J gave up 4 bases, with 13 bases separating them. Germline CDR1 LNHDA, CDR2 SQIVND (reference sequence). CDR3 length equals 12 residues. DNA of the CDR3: TGTGCCACCGGTAGACTGTCCTATGGCTACACCTTC. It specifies CATGRLSYGYTF. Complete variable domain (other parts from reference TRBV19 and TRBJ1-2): DGGITQSPKYLFRKEGQNVTLSCEQNLNHDAMYWYRQDPGQGLRLIYYSQIVNDFQKGDIAEGYSVSREKKESFPLTVTSAQKNPTAFYLCATGRLSYGYTFGSGTRLTVV.

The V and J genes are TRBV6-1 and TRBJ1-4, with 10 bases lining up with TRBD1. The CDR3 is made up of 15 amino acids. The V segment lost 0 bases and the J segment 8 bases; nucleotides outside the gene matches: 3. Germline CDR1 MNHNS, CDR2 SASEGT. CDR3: CASSEAGTGDEKLFF. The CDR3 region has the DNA TGTGCCAGCAGTGAAGCCGGGACAGGGGACGAAAAACTGTTTTTT.

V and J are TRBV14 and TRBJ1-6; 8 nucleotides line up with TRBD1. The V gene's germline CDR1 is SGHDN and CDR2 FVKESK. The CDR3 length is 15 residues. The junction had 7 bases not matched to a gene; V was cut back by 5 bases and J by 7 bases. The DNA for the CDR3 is TGTGCCAGCAGCTATGGACAGGGCGGGAATTCACCCCTCCACTTT. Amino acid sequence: CASSYGQGGNSPLHF.

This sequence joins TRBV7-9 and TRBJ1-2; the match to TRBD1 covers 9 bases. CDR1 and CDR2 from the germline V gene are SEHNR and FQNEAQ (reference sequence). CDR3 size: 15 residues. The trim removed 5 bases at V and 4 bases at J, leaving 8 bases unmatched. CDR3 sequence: CASSPSGQGSYGYTF. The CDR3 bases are TGTGCCAGCAGCCCCTCAGGACAGGGGAGCTATGGCTACACCTTC.